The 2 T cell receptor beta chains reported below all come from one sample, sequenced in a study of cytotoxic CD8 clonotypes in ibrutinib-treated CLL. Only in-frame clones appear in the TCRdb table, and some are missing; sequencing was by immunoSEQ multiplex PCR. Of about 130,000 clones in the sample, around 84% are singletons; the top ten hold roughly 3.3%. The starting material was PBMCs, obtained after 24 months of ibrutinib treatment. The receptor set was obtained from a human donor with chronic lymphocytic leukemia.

This CDR3 reads CASTNRPGQGGDGYTF. The CDR3 coding sequence is TGTGCCAGCACCAATAGACCGGGACAGGGAGGAGATGGCTACACCTTC. The chain is built from TRBV7-3 and TRBJ1-2, with 9 bases lining up with TRBD1. The length of the CDR3 is 16 residues. Germline V gene sequence: CDR1 SGHTA, CDR2 FQGTGA. V shed 7 bases and J 6 bases; nucleotides not matched to a gene: 15.

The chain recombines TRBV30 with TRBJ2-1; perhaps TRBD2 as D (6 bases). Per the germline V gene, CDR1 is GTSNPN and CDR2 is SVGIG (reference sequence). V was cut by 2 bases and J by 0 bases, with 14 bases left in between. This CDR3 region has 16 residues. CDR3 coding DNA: TGTGCCTGGAGTCGGCTAGCGCCGAGCTCCTACAATGAGCAGTTCTTC. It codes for CAWSRLAPSSYNEQFF.